This T cell receptor beta chain comes out of a study of OX40 agonist ivuxolimab in advanced cancers. Study-level findings and limits: Both CD4+ and CD8+ T cell populations in blood had undergone clonal expansion by week 6 at 0.1 to 3.0 mg/kg.

Notes on this clone: Its antigen is not identified. The sample has other DNA sequences that encode this CDR3 too.

Germline V gene lookup returns CDR1 LNHDA and CDR2 SQIVND (reference sequence). The CDR3 extends over 14 amino acids. The germline V and J ends were trimmed by 3 bases and 1 base, with 9 bases remaining between them. Data came from immunoSEQ multiplex PCR; TCRdb stores just in-frame clones and leaves some out. This table has roughly 93,000 clones, about 90% appearing once. The TCR comes from an adult with an advanced solid tumor such as melanoma, head and neck, liver or kidney cancer. The specimen comprised CD4+ or CD8+ T cells sorted from blood, sampled in a trial of the OX40 agonist ivuxolimab. The chain uses TRBV19 and TRBJ1-1; D unresolved. For the CDR3, the DNA is TGTGCCAGTAGTATTGGTCCTGCGAACACTGAAGCTTTCTTT. Translation gives CASSIGPANTEAFF. The full variable domain, with the rest looked up from reference TRBV19 and TRBJ1-1, is DGGITQSPKYLFRKEGQNVTLSCEQNLNHDAMYWYRQDPGQGLRLIYYSQIVNDFQKGDIAEGYSVSREKKESFPLTVTSAQKNPTAFYLCASSIGPANTEAFFGQGTRLTVV.